This T cell receptor beta chain was captured by sequencing in a study of cytotoxic CD8 clonotypes in ibrutinib-treated CLL. As for the study in general: Among the patients, 11 presented as relapsed/refractory and 15 as treatment-naive; 17 showed unmutated IGHV. After a median of about six years, about 14 patients stayed remitted and about twelve progressed; responses had been partial in about 24 and complete in 2. Overall study results and limits: Baseline clonality was higher than in age-matched healthy donors and moved in step with circulating CD8+ T-cell counts. Sustained-remission and progressing patients were not sampled at matched times.

There are 13 residues in the CDR3. Trimming removed 2 bases at V and 8 bases at J, with 10 bases between. From germline, CDR1 is GTSNPN and CDR2 SVGIG (reference sequence). This clone was recorded a few times. Its specificity is not known. Produced via immunoSEQ multiplex PCR; TCRdb's table is partial and in-frame only. The profile covers 150,000 or so clones, with over 75% appearing a single time and 7.6% taken by the ten largest. This sample comprised PBMCs, obtained after 36 months of ibrutinib treatment. The receptor's source is a human donor with chronic lymphocytic leukemia. V and J are TRBV30 and TRBJ1-6, with D maybe TRBD1 (5 bases). CDR3 sequence (DNA): TGTGCCTGGAGTACGGGAGGGGATTCACCCCTCCACTTT. It codes for CAWSTGGDSPLHF.